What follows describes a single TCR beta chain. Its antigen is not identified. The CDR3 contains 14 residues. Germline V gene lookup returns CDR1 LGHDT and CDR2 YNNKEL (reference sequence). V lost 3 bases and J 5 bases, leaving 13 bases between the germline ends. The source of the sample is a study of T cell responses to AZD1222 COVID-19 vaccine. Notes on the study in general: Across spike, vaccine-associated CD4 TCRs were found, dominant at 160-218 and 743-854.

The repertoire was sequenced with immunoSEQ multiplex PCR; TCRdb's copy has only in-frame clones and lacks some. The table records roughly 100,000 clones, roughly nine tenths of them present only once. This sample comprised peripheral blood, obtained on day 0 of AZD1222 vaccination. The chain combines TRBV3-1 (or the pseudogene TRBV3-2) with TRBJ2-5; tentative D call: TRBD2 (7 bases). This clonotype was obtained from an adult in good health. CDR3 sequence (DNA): TGTGCCAGCAGCCACGAGGGGGGGCTGGAGACCCAGTACTTC. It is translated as CASSHEGGLETQYF.